These 20 T cell receptor beta chains originate from one sample sequenced in a study of graft-versus-host responses after intestinal transplantation. Produced via immunoSEQ multiplex PCR; TCRdb's table is partial and in-frame only. The sample yields 15,000 to 17,000 clones, around 70% seen once. Graft tissue was processed to release intraepithelial and lamina propria lymphocytes. Source: ileum tissue, taken 14 days after transplant. The receptor set was obtained from a human patient who received an intestinal transplant, so some T cells may come from the graft donor.

The chain recombines TRBV11-2 with TRBJ1-1; no firm D call. V was shortened by 1 base and J by 4 bases, with 4 bases between the two germline ends. This CDR3 is built from 12 residues. Germline values: CDR1 SGHAT, CDR2 FQNNGV. The CDR3 nucleotides are TGTGCCAGCAGCTTAGGTTTCACTGAAGCTTTCTTT. Protein product: CASSLGFTEAFF.

This clone was observed a few times. The rearrangement uses TRBV29-1 and TRBJ2-5; 9 bases are shared with TRBD2. This CDR3 region has 12 residues. CDR1 is SQVTM and CDR2 is ANQGSEA in the germline V gene. The V gene end was trimmed by 7 bases and the J gene end by 5 bases; junction bases not matched to a gene: 5. This CDR3 is CSAGTSSETQYF. The CDR3 DNA follows: TGCAGCGCTGGGACTAGCTCGGAGACCCAGTACTTC.

The chain joins TRBV5-4 to TRBJ2-2; either TRBD1 or TRBD2 may fit D (5 bases each). V gave up 4 bases and J gave up 2 bases, with 9 bases separating them. CDR1 and CDR2 (germline): SGHNT, YYREEE (reference sequence). This CDR3 has 14 amino acids. The CDR3 DNA follows: TGTGCCAGCAGCGACGGGGCCAACACCGGGGAGCTGTTTTTT. Its protein is CASSDGANTGELFF.

As DNA, the CDR3 is TGTGCCAGTAGTATAGACCCGACAGCCTCCTACGAGCAGTACTTC. Encoded protein: CASSIDPTASYEQYF. This chain uses TRBV19 with TRBJ2-7; possibly TRBD1 for D (5 bases). Germline V gene data show CDR1 as LNHDA and CDR2 as SQIVND (reference sequence). Trimming removed 0 bases from V and 0 bases from J, with 9 bases in between. CDR3 length: 15 residues.

This clone was seen only a few times. The chain employs TRBV4-1 and TRBJ2-3, with D unclear. The germline V gene encodes CDR1 MGHRA and CDR2 YSYEKL. This CDR3 is built from 16 residues. V was pared by 2 bases and J by 0 bases, with 12 bases between. The CDR3 DNA follows: TGCGCCAGCAGCCAATTGATAGATTCTAGCACAGATACGCAGTATTTT. Protein: CASSQLIDSSTDTQYF.

The chain couples TRBV5-5 to TRBJ1-1, with TRBD1 matching 8 bases. Germline V lookup: CDR1 SGHKS, CDR2 YYEKEE (reference sequence). J gave up 1 base and V 0 bases, and 2 bases lay outside the gene matches. This CDR3 comprises 15 residues. CDR3 in DNA: TGTGCCAGCAGCTTGGCCGGGACAGGGAACACTGAAGCTTTCTTT. It encodes CASSLAGTGNTEAFF.

This clone was detected once. This rearrangement joins TRBV2 to TRBJ2-5; possibly TRBD1 for D (5 bases). The CDR3 contains 15 residues. Germline assignment: CDR1 SNHLY and CDR2 FYNNEI. V shed 1 base and J shed 4 bases, with 13 bases lying between them. The CDR3 sequence: CASSEEGHLGETQYF. DNA of the CDR3: TGTGCCAGCAGTGAAGAGGGGCACCTCGGAGAGACCCAGTACTTC.

The chain recombines TRBV29-1 with TRBJ2-3; 8 bases are shared with TRBD1. The CDR3 covers 13 residues. Germline-derived CDR1 and CDR2 are SQVTM and ANQGSEA. V lost 6 bases to trimming and J lost 4 bases; unmatched junction nucleotides: 6. The CDR3 coding sequence is TGCAGCGTGAGACAGGGGTTTTCAGATACGCAGTATTTT. It specifies CSVRQGFSDTQYF.

The chain employs TRBV7-9 and TRBJ2-7; D remains unclear. V dropped 4 bases and J dropped 7 bases, with 11 bases sitting between them. The CDR3 spans 12 residues. Per the germline V gene, CDR1 is SEHNR and CDR2 is FQNEAQ (reference sequence). In nucleotides, the CDR3 is TGTGCCAGCAGCTACTCTGGGGAAGAGCAGTACTTC. This encodes CASSYSGEEQYF.

There are a few counts of this clone. The chain joins TRBV6-1 to TRBJ1-1, with a weak D call TRBD1 (5 bases). V lost 6 bases and J 10 bases, leaving 12 bases between the germline ends. Per the germline V gene, CDR1 is MNHNS and CDR2 is SASEGT. The CDR3 runs to 11 residues. The CDR3 coding sequence is TGTGCCAGCAGGGGGGACGGCGTAGCTTTCTTT. Its translation is CASRGDGVAFF.

The J gene is TRBJ1-1, the V gene TRBV6-5, with a tentative D call TRBD1 (5 bases). V was pared by 5 bases and J by 0 bases, with 13 bases between. Germline V gives CDR1 MNHEY, CDR2 SVGAGI. This CDR3 spans 15 amino acids. CDR3 bases: TGTGCCAGCAGTAGGCAAACAGGACTGAACACTGAAGCTTTCTTT. Translating gives CASSRQTGLNTEAFF.

This clone came up a few times. The rearrangement links TRBV28 to TRBJ1-2; TRBD1 matches at 8 bases. This CDR3 is built from 15 residues. V was pared by 6 bases and J by 5 bases, with 11 bases of the junction left unmatched. Germline V gives CDR1 MDHEN, CDR2 SYDVKM. CDR3 sequence: CASSQDRASWYGYTF. Here the CDR3 DNA reads TGTGCCAGCAGCCAGGACAGGGCGTCATGGTATGGCTACACCTTC.

The chain couples TRBV5-1 to TRBJ2-1; 11 positions agree with TRBD2. The V and J ends lost 2 bases and 3 bases, in that order; junction bases with no gene match: 10. Germline V lookup: CDR1 SGHRS, CDR2 YFSETQ. This CDR3 comprises 18 residues. The DNA of the CDR3 is TGCGCCAGCAGCTTCTATACCCCGACTAGCGGGGTCTACAATGAGCAGTTCTTC. It is translated as CASSFYTPTSGVYNEQFF.

V is TRBV30 and J is TRBJ2-2; D gene uncertain. V lost 0 bases to trimming and J lost 6 bases, with 5 bases between them. There are 12 residues in the CDR3. Germline V gene data show CDR1 as GTSNPN and CDR2 as SVGIG (reference sequence). The CDR3 is CAWSVRPGELFF. Written as DNA, the CDR3 is TGTGCCTGGAGTGTCCGGCCCGGGGAGCTGTTTTTT.

The sample holds one count of this clone. The gene calls are TRBV6-6 and TRBJ1-5, with D possibly TRBD1 on 5 matching bases. This CDR3 contains 16 residues. V lost 4 bases to trimming and J lost 5 bases, with 18 bases between them. Germline V gives CDR1 MNHNY, CDR2 SVGAGI (reference sequence). The CDR3 reads CASSSKSRETYQPQHF. The DNA of the CDR3 is TGTGCCAGCAGTTCAAAGTCCAGGGAAACCTATCAGCCCCAGCATTTT.

The V gene is TRBV9, the J gene TRBJ1-1; maybe TRBD1 (6 bases). V lost 0 bases to trimming and J lost 3 bases, with 12 bases between them. This CDR3 has 15 residues. CDR1 is SGDLS and CDR2 is YYNGEE in the germline V gene. The CDR3 DNA reads TGTGCCAGCAGCGTAGGAGGCAGGGGATACACTGAAGCTTTCTTT. This codes for CASSVGGRGYTEAFF.

This clone was observed a few times. The same CDR3 can be traced to other DNA sequences in this sample. This chain uses TRBV5-1 with TRBJ2-7; D unresolved. The CDR3 length is 12 residues. Trimming left V 2 bases short and J 3 bases short, with 6 bases between. Germline loops: CDR1 SGHRS, CDR2 YFSETQ. The CDR3 loop reads CASSLVGYEQYF. As DNA, the CDR3 is TGCGCCAGCAGCTTAGTCGGCTACGAGCAGTACTTC.

This clone appeared a few times. The chain is built from TRBV4-1 and TRBJ2-1; TRBD2 matches at 12 bases. The V segment lost 0 bases and the J segment 6 bases; nucleotides outside the gene matches: 6. The CDR3 is 17 amino acids. CDR1 and CDR2 from the germline V gene are MGHRA and YSYEKL. The CDR3 sequence: CASSQETSGGLSNEQFF. CDR3 nucleotide sequence: TGCGCCAGCAGCCAAGAAACTAGCGGGGGGTTAAGCAATGAGCAGTTCTTC.

This clone was seen just once. V is TRBV5-1 and J is TRBJ2-7; the D call may be TRBD1 or TRBD2 (5 bases each). Germline CDR1 and CDR2: SGHRS and YFSETQ. V gave up 0 bases and J gave up 2 bases, with 18 bases separating them. The CDR3 length is 17 residues. The CDR3 loop reads CASSLGQYRGITYEQYF. CDR3 sequence (DNA): TGCGCCAGCAGCTTGGGACAGTATAGAGGGATAACCTACGAGCAGTACTTC.

V is TRBV19 and J is TRBJ2-7, with a weak D call TRBD2 (5 bases). This CDR3 spans 15 amino acids. CDR1 is LNHDA and CDR2 is SQIVND in the germline V gene (reference sequence). V was cut by 0 bases and J by 0 bases, with 9 bases left in between. The chain's CDR3 is CASSIEDSHSYEQYF. The CDR3 DNA follows: TGTGCCAGTAGTATAGAGGACTCCCACTCCTACGAGCAGTACTTC.